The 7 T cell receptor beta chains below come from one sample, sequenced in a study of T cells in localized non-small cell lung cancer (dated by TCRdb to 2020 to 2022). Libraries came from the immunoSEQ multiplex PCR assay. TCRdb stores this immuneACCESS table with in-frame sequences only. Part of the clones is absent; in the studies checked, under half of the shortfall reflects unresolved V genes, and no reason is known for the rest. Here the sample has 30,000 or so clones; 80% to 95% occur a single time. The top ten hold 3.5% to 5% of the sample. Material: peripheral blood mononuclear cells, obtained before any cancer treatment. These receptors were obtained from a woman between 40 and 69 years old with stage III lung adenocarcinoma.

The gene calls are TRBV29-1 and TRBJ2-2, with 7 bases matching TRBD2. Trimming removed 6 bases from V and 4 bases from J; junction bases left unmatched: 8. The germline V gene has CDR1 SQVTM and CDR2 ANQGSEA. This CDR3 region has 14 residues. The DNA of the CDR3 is TGCAGCGTAGCGGGACGGCCACCCACCGGGGAGCTGTTTTTT. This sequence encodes CSVAGRPPTGELFF.

CDR3 residues: CASITLTAGGSGTGELFF. DNA of the CDR3: TGTGCCAGCATAACACTAACAGCGGGAGGATCGGGGACCGGGGAGCTGTTTTTT. V and J are TRBV7-2 and TRBJ2-2; 9 bases line up with TRBD2. V was clipped by 7 bases and J by 5 bases; unmatched bases: 17. From germline, CDR1 is SGHTA and CDR2 FQGNSA. This CDR3 spans 18 amino acids.

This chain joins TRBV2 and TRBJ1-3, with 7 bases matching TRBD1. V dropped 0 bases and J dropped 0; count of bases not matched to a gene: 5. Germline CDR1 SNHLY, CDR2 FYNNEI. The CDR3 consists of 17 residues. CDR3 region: CASSEAGTVSSGNTIYF. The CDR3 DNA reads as TGTGCCAGCAGTGAAGCGGGGACAGTGAGCTCTGGAAACACCATATATTTT. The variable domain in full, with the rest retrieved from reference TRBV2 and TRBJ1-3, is EPEVTQTPSHQVTQMGQEVILRCVPISNHLYFYWYRQILGQKVEFLVSFYNNEISEKSEIFDDQFSVERPDGSNFTLKIRSTKLEDSAMYFCASSEAGTVSSGNTIYFGEGSWLTVV.

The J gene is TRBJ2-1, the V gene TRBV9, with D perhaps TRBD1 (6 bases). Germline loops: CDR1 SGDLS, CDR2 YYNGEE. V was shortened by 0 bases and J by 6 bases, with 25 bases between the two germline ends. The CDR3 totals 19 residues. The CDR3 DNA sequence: TGTGCCAGCAGCGTAGCTGAGGGAAACAGGGAATCAGCCTGCAATGAGCAGTTCTTC. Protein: CASSVAEGNRESACNEQFF.

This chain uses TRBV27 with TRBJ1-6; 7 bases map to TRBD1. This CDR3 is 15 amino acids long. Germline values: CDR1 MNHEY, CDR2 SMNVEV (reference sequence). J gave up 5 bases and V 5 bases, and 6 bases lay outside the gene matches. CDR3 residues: CASSPSGTDNSPLHF. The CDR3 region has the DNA TGTGCCAGCAGTCCTTCCGGGACAGATAATTCACCCCTCCACTTT.

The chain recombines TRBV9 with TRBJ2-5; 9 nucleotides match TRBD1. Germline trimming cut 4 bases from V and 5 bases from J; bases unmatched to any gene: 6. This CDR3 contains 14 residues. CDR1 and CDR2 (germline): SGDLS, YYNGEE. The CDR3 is CASSLGQGPETQYF. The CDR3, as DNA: TGTGCCAGCAGCTTGGGACAGGGTCCCGAGACCCAGTACTTC.

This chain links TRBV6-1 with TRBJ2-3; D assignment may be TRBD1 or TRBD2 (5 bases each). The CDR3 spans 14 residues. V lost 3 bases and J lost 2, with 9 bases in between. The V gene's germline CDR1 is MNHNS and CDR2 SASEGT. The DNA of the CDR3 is TGTGCCAGCAGTGAGAGGGGAAACACAGATACGCAGTATTTT. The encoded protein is CASSERGNTDTQYF.